This T cell receptor (beta chain) comes out of a study of shared clonotypes between healthy human individuals (dated by TCRdb to about 2020). General notes on the study: Two women and a few men aged 18 to 49 years were included in the cohort. Per donor, three plates each were used for CD4 naive and CD4 memory, two for CD8 naive, and one for CD8 memory. Leukapheresis yielded between about 0.9 and 9 billion PBMCs per donor. To estimate repertoire size and how much clonotypes are shared between individuals, the study performed deep sequencing of blood TCR repertoires from roughly five healthy adults. To increase sequencing depth and limit assay-specific biases, different laboratories used diverse techniques to prepare libraries and sequence TCR repertoires. What the study reported, not specific to this receptor: About 5% of naive CD4, around 3.5% of naive CD8, about 2.5% of memory CD4, and 0.4% of memory CD8 clonotypes were shared across four donors. Compared with non-shared clonotypes, clonotypes shared by all four sorted-subset donors had higher generation probabilities. Incomplete sequencing was indicated by rarefaction of sorted-subset datasets, despite the large sequencing depth. Pairwise subsampling led to the expectation that sequencing depth would affect the degree of clonotype sharing among donors. The genetic and exposure-history diversity represented was limited by the small number of donors. Larger estimated clonotype richness was generally found for naive subsets than for memory subsets. Sampling was limited to blood, and TCR repertoires in tissue likely differ from TCR repertoires in blood.

The donors were healthy, HIV-negative adults who had no recently reported acute infections or vaccinations. Only Caucasian adults living in Nashville, Tennessee, USA were represented among the donors. CD4+ T cells were enriched by magnetic negative selection, after which naive cells were positively selected on CD45RA and the negative fraction was taken as the memory subset. After blood collection by leukapheresis, PBMCs were isolated using Ficoll-Histopaque density gradient centrifugation and then cryopreserved in the vapor phase of liquid nitrogen. Analytical flow cytometry was used to check the purity and quantity of each magnetically sorted T cell population. Genomic DNA was isolated from every sorted fraction and measured by UV absorbance on a Nanodrop 2000c. Turning to this clone: This receptor's antigen is unknown. Base quality data are lacking; no much larger clone is found one base away.

Inclusive of the bounding cysteine and phenylalanine, the CDR3 is 19 residues long. CDR3 DNA is the only sequence kept; it has 57 bases, read in frame from the first base. After removal of 0 bases from V and 0 bases from J, the junction retains 8 bases not matched to a gene. As encoded in the germline V gene, CDR1 is SGHTA while CDR2 is FQGNSA. Using the deep immunoSEQ assay, multiplex PCR amplified TCR CDR3 regions from genomic DNA. Genomic DNA extracted from each cell subset was distributed evenly over all wells of several immunoSEQ 96-well plates, and each plate served as one replicate. Each replicate PCR for sorted subsets received around 0.2 ug genomic DNA, equal to about 30,000 T cell genomes. Purified libraries were measured with a Qubit 3.0 fluorometer, size-checked on a Bioanalyzer 2100, and measured again with the KAPA Library Quantification kit. Every immunoSEQ 96-well plate was sequenced on a separate single-read 150-cycle Illumina NextSeq 550 flow cell. Under the source paper's analysis protocol: The immunoSEQ output contained only junctional sequences without quality scores, so filtering could not match that applied to full-length reads. Sequences were annotated with PyIR, a Python wrapper for IgBLAST v1.9, and V/J genes and CDR3 were assigned using IMGT germline references. Any read was removed if the V/J assignment was weak (E-value above 1e-6), the CDR3 was missing, or the read contained stop codons, out-of-frame junctions, or ambiguous translated residues. V3J clonotypes were defined by identical inferred V gene, J gene, and CDR3 amino acid sequence. The percentage overlap between two repertoires was calculated by dividing the number of shared unique clonotypes by the size of the smaller repertoire. RTK rarefaction, the Chao1 estimator, and Recon v2.1 estimates of unobserved clonotypes were used to assess repertoire richness. Generation probabilities were computed with OLGA for all TCRbeta clonotypes obtained by the gDNA method from four donors. TCRdb limited this immuneACCESS table to in-frame rearrangements with V and J called. A share of clones is missing; checked studies link under half to unresolved V genes, and the rest is unexplained. V and J calls and clone size are given by that table; D and trimming were obtained from the DNA. The sample profile shows a few million clones; about 90% of them were found once. The biggest ten clones account for 0.37% of the sample.

The rearranged chain carries TRBV7-2 and TRBJ2-7, with 13 bases in between that match TRBD2. Source material: naive CD4+ T cells from PBMCs. Read against the paper, the sample's cell subset or site label means: CD45RA+ positively selected. This clonotype was sampled from a man younger than 35 in good health. Some clones in this sample may be carry-over from other donors' samples. The bases are TGTGCCAGCAGCTTAGCGGCGTCGACTAGCGGGAGGAGCTCCTACGAGCAGTACTTC. The translation is CASSLAASTSGRSSYEQYF.